Listed here are 3 T cell receptor beta chains from one sample, sequenced in a study of blood T cell repertoires in COVID-19. Sequencing used immunoSEQ multiplex PCR; TCRdb keeps in-frame clones, though not all of them. Of about 370,000 clones listed, 85% to 90% are singletons. The sequenced sample was PBMCs or T cells enriched from blood (not recorded which). The receptors originated from a man between 18 and 29 years old who had recovered from COVID-19.

This clone was counted a single time. DNA for the CDR3: TGCGCCAGCAGCGCGGGCCCTGGAAACACCATATATTTT. It translates to CASSAGPGNTIYF. This rearrangement joins TRBV5-1 to TRBJ1-3; no clear D. Germline V lookup: CDR1 SGHRS, CDR2 YFSETQ. CDR3 length: 13 amino acids. V was cut by 4 bases and J by 2 bases, with 7 bases left in between.

The chain is built from TRBV9 and TRBJ2-3, with 9 positions matching TRBD2. CDR3 length equals 14 residues. Germline trimming cut 4 bases from V and 1 base from J; bases unmatched to any gene: 1. Germline V gene lookup returns CDR1 SGDLS and CDR2 YYNGEE. Here the CDR3 reads CASSLAGGTDTQYF. The DNA of the CDR3 is TGTGCCAGCAGCTTAGCGGGGGGCACAGATACGCAGTATTTT.

The chain carries TRBV6-5 and TRBJ1-6; no reliable D call. CDR1 and CDR2 (germline): MNHEY, SVGAGI. This CDR3 has 15 residues. Trimming cost V 4 bases and J 9 bases, with 16 bases left between them. The CDR3 spells CASSLSGVDVSPLHF. CDR3 sequence (DNA): TGTGCCAGCAGTTTGTCGGGAGTAGACGTTTCACCCCTCCACTTT.